This T cell receptor (beta chain) derives from a study of T cell repertoires in cytomegalovirus infection. At the level of the study: Recently identified HLA-C-restricted and well-studied HLA-B-restricted CMV epitopes were used. TCR beta signatures that were public indicated CMV infection and matching HLA type.

This CDR3 has 17 amino acids. With 2 bases removed from V and 2 bases from J, the gap between germline ends came to 16 bases. Study-wide results and limits: Public TCR beta family frequency separated CMV-and-HLA carriers, including in an independent cohort.

TCRdb re-called the reads through MiXCR, storing one row per CDR3 protein. This repertoire shows 200,000 or so distinct CDR3 sequences, around 35% found once; its top ten account for approximately 59%. Concerning this clonotype: Its specificity is unknown.

The receptor comes from a human donor in good health (CMV status not recorded). Some clones in this sample may be carry-over from other donors' samples. The sample here was CD8+ T cells from cultured PBMCs, taken from culture after CMV antigen stimulation. The V call is TRBV23-1, the J call TRBJ1-5, with D hard to call. TRBV23-1 is an ORF, and what it does is uncertain. Here the CDR3 DNA reads TGCGCCAGCAGTCAACCCCCGGGAGAGATGTGCAATCAGCCCCAGCATTTT. This translates into CASSQPPGEMCNQPQHF.